What follows is one T cell receptor beta chain and its context. Its antigen remains unidentified. These data belong to a study of T cells in Graves' hyperthyroidism and ophthalmopathy. Study-wide background: Peripheral blood collection took place at initial diagnosis, before any treatment.

General study findings and limits: Most thyroid clonotypes that were expanded above 0.001 also turned up in blood. Ophthalmopathy and stable hyperthyroidism were told apart by a 13 V-J model.

The TCR beta CDR3 regions underwent amplification using RNA transcripts as the source. First-round RT-PCR targeting the TCR CDR3 was performed with the HTBI primer set. TCRdb redid the calling of the multiplex PCR reads with MiXCR, one entry per CDR3 protein. The sample has 300,000 or so distinct CDR3 sequences, 15% to 20% seen once. Losses at the gene ends were 2 bases for V and 5 bases for J; bases not matched to a gene: 5. This CDR3 region has 14 residues. Germline CDR1 is SGHRS and CDR2 is YFSETQ. This chain connects TRBV5-1 to TRBJ2-5; the match to TRBD1 covers 8 bases. The TCR originated in an older woman with Graves' ophthalmopathy. Material for sequencing was blood. This chain's CDR3 is CASSFAGGPETQYF. The CDR3 coding sequence is TGCGCCAGCAGCTTCGCAGGGGGCCCGGAGACCCAGTACTTC.